This T cell receptor (beta chain) was identified in a study of identical twins. Whole-study findings and limits: Out-of-frame TCR alpha sharing observed in monozygotic twins exceeded model estimates. Out-of-frame alpha sequences shared by twins were enriched for low generation probability.

MiXCR, run by TCRdb on the 5' RACE reads, gives a single entry per CDR3 protein. This table holds about 220,000 distinct CDR3 sequences, around 8.1% found once. In its sample, this clonotype was seen a few times. Its specificity is unknown. The CDR3 runs 16 residues. The V gene end was trimmed by 2 bases and the J gene end by 3 bases; junction bases not matched to a gene: 11. The germline V gene encodes CDR1 DFQATT and CDR2 SNEGSKA (reference sequence). This same sample was also taken into another study, of yellow fever vaccine responses in identical twins.

The chain employs TRBV20-1 and TRBJ2-3, with 7 nucleotides matching TRBD1. The receptor was isolated from a woman between 18 and 29 years old in good health. The specimen sequenced was memory (CD45RO+) T cells sorted from blood. The CDR3 DNA reads as TGCAGTGCTAGAATGATACAGGGGAAAGTAACAGATACGCAGTATTTT. This sequence encodes CSARMIQGKVTDTQYF.